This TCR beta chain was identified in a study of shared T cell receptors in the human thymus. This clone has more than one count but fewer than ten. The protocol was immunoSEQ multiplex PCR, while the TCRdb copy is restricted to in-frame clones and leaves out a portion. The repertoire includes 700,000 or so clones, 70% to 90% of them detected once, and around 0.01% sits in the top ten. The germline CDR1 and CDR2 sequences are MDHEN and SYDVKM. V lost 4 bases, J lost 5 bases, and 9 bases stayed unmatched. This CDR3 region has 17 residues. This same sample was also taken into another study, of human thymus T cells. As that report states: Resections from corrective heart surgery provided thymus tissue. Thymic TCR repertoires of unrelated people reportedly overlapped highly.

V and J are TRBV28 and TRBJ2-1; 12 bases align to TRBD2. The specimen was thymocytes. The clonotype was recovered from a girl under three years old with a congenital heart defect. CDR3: CASSSMTSGGLNNEQFF. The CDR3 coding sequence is TGTGCCAGCAGTTCGATGACTAGCGGGGGACTTAACAATGAGCAGTTCTTC.